This T cell receptor (beta chain) originates from a study of OX40 agonist ivuxolimab in advanced cancers. Some clones are missing from TCRdb's copy, which holds only in-frame ones; the method was immunoSEQ multiplex PCR. This sample has some 57,000 clones, with roughly nine tenths found just once. Study-level results: With doses of 0.1 to 3.0 mg/kg, CD4+ and CD8+ blood T cells had undergone clonal expansion by week 6. Individuals who were partial responders at 0.1-3.0 mg/kg had clonal expansion that ranked among the lowest.

Notes on this clone: Its antigen is as yet unknown.

This TCR was recovered from an adult with an advanced solid tumor such as melanoma, head and neck, liver or kidney cancer. Source: CD4+ or CD8+ T cells sorted from blood, taken in a trial of the OX40 agonist ivuxolimab.

The CDR3 sequence: CAISSDRGNEQYF. In DNA, the CDR3 is TGTGCCATCAGTTCGGACAGGGGAAACGAGCAGTACTTC. The chain employs TRBV10-3 and TRBJ2-7; 9 nucleotides agree with TRBD1. The germline gives CDR1 ENHRY, CDR2 SYGVKD. V gave up 5 bases and J gave up 5 bases; unmatched junction bases: 4. This CDR3 is built from 13 residues.